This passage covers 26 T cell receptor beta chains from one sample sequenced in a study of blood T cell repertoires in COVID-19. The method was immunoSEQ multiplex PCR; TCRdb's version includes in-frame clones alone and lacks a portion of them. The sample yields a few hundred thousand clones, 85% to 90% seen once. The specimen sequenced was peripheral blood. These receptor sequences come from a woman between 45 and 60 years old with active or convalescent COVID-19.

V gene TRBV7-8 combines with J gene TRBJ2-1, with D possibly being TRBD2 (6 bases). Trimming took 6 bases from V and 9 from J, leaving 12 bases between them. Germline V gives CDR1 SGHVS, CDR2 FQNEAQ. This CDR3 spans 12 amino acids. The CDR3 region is CASSHPGGEQFF. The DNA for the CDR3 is TGTGCCAGCAGTCACCCCGGGGGTGAGCAGTTCTTC.

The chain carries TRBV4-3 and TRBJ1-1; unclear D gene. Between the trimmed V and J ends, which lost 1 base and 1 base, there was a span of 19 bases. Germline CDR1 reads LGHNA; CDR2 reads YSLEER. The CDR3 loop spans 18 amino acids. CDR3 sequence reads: CASSQVEQYFDPNTEAFF. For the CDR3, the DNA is TGCGCCAGCAGCCAAGTTGAACAGTACTTTGACCCGAACACTGAAGCTTTCTTT.

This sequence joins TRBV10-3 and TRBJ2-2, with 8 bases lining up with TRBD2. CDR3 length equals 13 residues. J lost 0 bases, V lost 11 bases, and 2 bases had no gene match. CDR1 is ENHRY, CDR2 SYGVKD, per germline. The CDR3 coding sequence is TGTGCCGTTAGCGGGGCGAACACCGGGGAGCTGTTTTTT. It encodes CAVSGANTGELFF.

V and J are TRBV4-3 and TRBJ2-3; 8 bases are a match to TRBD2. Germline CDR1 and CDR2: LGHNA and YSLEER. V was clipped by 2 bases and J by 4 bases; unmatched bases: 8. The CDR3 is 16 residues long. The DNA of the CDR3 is TGCGCCAGCAGCCAACAGCATAGCGGGGACGCAGATACGCAGTATTTT. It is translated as CASSQQHSGDADTQYF.

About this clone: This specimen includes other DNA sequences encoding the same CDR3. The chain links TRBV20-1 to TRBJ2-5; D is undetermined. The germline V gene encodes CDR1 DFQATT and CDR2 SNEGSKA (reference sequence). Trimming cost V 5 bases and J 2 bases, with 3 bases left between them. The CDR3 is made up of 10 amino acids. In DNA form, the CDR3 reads TGCAGTGCTCTTCAAGAGACCCAGTACTTC. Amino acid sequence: CSALQETQYF.

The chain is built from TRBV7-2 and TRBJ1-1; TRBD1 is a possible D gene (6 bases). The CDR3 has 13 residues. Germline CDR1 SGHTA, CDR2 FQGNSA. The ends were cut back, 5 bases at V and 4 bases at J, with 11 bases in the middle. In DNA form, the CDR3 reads TGTGCCAGCAGCCCGAGAGGGGGCACTGAAGCTTTCTTT. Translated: CASSPRGGTEAFF.

CDR3 protein: CASTGVRDTEAFF. The CDR3 DNA sequence: TGTGCCAGCACAGGGGTAAGGGACACTGAAGCTTTCTTT. This chain links TRBV25-1 with TRBJ1-1; a weak D match, TRBD1 (6 bases). The CDR3 extends over 13 amino acids. Germline-derived CDR1 and CDR2 are MGHDK and SYGVNS. Trimming stripped 7 bases from V and 3 bases from J, with 12 bases between. The entire variable domain, with the rest obtained from reference TRBV25-1 and TRBJ1-1, is as follows: EADIYQTPRYLVIGTGKKITLECSQTMGHDKMYWYQQDPGMELHLIHYSYGVNSTEKGDLSSESTVSRIRTEHFPLTLESARPSHTSQYLCASTGVRDTEAFFGQGTRLTVV.

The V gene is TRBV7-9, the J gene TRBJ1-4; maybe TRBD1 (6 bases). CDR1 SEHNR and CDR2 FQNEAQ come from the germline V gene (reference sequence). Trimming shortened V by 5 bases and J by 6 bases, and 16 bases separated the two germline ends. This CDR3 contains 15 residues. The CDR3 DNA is TGTGCCAGCAGCCTCAGGGGTTTGAGGTATGAAAAACTGTTTTTT. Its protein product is CASSLRGLRYEKLFF.

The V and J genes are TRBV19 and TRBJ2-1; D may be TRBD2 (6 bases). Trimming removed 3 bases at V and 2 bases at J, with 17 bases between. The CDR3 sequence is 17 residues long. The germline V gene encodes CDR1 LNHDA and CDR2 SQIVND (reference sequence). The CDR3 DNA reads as TGTGCCAGTAGTATTTTAGGAGCGGGTCCCGCCTACAATGAGCAGTTCTTC. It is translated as CASSILGAGPAYNEQFF.

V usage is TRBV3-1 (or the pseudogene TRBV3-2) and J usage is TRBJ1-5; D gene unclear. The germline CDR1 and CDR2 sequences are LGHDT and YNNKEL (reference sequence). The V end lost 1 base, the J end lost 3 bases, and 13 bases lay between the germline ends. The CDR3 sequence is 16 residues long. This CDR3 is CASSQGFQDHNQPQHF. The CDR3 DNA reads TGTGCCAGCAGCCAAGGCTTCCAGGATCACAATCAGCCCCAGCATTTT.

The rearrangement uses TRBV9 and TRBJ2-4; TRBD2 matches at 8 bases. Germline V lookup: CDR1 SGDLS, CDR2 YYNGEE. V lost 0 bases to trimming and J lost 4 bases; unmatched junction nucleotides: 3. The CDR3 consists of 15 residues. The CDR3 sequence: CASSVGGRWKNIQYF. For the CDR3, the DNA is TGTGCCAGCAGCGTAGGCGGGAGGTGGAAAAACATTCAGTACTTC.

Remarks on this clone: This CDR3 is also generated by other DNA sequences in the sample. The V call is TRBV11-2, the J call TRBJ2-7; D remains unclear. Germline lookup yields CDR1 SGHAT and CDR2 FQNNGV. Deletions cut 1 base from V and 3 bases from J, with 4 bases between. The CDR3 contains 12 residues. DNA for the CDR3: TGTGCCAGCAGCTTAGCTAGCTACGAGCAGTACTTC. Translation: CASSLASYEQYF.

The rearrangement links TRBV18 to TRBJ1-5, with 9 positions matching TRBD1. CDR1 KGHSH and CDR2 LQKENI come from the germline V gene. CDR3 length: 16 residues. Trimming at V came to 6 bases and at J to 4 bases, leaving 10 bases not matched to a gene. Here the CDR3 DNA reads TGTGCCAGCTCGCACGCCGGGACAGGGCATAATCAGCCCCAGCATTTT. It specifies CASSHAGTGHNQPQHF.

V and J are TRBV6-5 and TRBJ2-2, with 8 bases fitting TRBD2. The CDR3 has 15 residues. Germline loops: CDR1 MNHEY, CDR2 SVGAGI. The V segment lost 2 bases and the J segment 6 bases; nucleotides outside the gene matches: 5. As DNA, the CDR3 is TGTGCCAGCAGTTACGGTGCGGGAGGACCCGGGGAGCTGTTTTTT. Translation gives CASSYGAGGPGELFF.

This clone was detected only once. The DNA for the CDR3 is TGTGCCAGCAGTACCGGGACACGGAATTCACCCCTCCACTTT. Its protein is CASSTGTRNSPLHF. The chain employs TRBV6-6 and TRBJ1-6; D possibly corresponds to TRBD1 (6 bases). CDR1 is MNHNY, CDR2 SVGAGI, per germline (reference sequence). V lost 5 bases to trimming and J lost 7 bases, with 12 bases between them. The CDR3 length is 14 residues.

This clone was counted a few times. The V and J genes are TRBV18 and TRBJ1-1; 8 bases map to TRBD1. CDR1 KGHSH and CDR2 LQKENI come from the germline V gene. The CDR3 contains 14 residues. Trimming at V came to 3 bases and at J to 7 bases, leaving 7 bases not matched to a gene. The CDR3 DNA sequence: TGTGCCAGCTCACCCTCCCGGACAGGGCTTGAAGCTTTCTTT. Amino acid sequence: CASSPSRTGLEAFF. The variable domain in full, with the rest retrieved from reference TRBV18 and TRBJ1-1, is NAGVMQNPRHLVRRRGQEARLRCSPMKGHSHVYWYRQLPEEGLKFMVYLQKENIIDESGMPKERFSAEFPKEGPSILRIQQVVRGDSAAYFCASSPSRTGLEAFFGQGTRLTVV.

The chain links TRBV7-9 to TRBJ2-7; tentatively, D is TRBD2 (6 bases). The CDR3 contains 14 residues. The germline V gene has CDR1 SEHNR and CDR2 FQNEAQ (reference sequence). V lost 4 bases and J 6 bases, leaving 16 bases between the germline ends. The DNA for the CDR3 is TGTGCCAGCAGCTACTCGACTAGTTATTCCGAGCAGTACTTC. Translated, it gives CASSYSTSYSEQYF.

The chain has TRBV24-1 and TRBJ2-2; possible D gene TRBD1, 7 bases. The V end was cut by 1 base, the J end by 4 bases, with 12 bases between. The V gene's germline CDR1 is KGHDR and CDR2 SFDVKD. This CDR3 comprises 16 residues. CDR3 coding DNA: TGTGCCACCAGTGATTTTTCCAGGGGGGCCACCGGGGAGCTGTTTTTT. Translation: CATSDFSRGATGELFF.

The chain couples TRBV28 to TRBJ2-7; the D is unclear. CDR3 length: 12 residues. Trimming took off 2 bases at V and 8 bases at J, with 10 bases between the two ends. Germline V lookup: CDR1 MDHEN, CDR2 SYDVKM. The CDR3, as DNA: TGTGCCAGCAGTTTACCAGGTGCTAAGCAGTACTTC. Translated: CASSLPGAKQYF.

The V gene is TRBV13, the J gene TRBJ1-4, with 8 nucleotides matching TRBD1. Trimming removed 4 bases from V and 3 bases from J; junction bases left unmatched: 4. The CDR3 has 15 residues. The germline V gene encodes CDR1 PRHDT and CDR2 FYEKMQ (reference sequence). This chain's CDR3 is CASSSDRAANEKLFF. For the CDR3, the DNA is TGTGCCAGCAGCTCGGACAGGGCAGCTAATGAAAAACTGTTTTTT.

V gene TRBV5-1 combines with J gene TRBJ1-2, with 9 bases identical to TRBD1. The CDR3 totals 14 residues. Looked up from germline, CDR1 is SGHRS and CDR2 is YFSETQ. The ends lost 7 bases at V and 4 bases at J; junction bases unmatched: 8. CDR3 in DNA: TGCGCCAGCTCCCCCGGGACAGGGTTCTATGGCTACACCTTC. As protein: CASSPGTGFYGYTF. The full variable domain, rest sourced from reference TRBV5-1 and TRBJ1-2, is KAGVTQTPRYLIKTRGQQVTLSCSPISGHRSVSWYQQTPGQGLQFLFEYFSETQRNKGNFPGRFSGRQFSNSRSEMNVSTLELGDSALYLCASSPGTGFYGYTFGSGTRLTVV.

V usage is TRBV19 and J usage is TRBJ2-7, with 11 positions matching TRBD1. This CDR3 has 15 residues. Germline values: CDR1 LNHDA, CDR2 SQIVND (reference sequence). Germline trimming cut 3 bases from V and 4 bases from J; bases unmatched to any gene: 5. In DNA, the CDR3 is TGTGCCAGTAGTATGACCGGGACAGGGGGGTACGAGCAGTACTTC. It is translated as CASSMTGTGGYEQYF.

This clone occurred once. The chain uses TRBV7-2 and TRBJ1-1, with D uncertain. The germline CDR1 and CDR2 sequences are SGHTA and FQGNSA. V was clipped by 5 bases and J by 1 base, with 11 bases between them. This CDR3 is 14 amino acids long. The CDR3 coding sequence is TGTGCCAGCAGCCAGGCGCCACCGAACACTGAAGCTTTCTTT. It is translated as CASSQAPPNTEAFF. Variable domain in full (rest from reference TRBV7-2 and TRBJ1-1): GAGVSQSPSNKVTEKGKDVELRCDPISGHTALYWYRQSLGQGLEFLIYFQGNSAPDKSGLPSDRFSAERTGGSVSTLTIQRTQQEDSAVYLCASSQAPPNTEAFFGQGTRLTVV.

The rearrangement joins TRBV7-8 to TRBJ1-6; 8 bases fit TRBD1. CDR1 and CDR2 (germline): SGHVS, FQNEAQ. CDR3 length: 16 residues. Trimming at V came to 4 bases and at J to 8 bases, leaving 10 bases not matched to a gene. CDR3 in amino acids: CASSSLTGAGDSPLHF. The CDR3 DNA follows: TGTGCCAGCAGCTCGCTGACAGGGGCGGGGGATTCACCCCTCCACTTT.

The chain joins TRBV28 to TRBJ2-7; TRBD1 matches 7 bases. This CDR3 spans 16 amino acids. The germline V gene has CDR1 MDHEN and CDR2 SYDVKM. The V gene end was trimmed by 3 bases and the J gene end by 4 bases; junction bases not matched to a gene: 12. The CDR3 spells CASSLGQWRQPYEQYF. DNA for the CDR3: TGTGCCAGCAGTTTGGGACAGTGGAGGCAGCCATACGAGCAGTACTTC.

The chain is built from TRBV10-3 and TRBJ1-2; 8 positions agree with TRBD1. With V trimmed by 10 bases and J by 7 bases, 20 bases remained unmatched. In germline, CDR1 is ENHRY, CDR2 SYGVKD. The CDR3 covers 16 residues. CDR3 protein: CATPTSYGQGDSGYTF. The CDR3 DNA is TGTGCCACCCCCACCTCATACGGACAGGGCGACTCTGGCTACACCTTC.